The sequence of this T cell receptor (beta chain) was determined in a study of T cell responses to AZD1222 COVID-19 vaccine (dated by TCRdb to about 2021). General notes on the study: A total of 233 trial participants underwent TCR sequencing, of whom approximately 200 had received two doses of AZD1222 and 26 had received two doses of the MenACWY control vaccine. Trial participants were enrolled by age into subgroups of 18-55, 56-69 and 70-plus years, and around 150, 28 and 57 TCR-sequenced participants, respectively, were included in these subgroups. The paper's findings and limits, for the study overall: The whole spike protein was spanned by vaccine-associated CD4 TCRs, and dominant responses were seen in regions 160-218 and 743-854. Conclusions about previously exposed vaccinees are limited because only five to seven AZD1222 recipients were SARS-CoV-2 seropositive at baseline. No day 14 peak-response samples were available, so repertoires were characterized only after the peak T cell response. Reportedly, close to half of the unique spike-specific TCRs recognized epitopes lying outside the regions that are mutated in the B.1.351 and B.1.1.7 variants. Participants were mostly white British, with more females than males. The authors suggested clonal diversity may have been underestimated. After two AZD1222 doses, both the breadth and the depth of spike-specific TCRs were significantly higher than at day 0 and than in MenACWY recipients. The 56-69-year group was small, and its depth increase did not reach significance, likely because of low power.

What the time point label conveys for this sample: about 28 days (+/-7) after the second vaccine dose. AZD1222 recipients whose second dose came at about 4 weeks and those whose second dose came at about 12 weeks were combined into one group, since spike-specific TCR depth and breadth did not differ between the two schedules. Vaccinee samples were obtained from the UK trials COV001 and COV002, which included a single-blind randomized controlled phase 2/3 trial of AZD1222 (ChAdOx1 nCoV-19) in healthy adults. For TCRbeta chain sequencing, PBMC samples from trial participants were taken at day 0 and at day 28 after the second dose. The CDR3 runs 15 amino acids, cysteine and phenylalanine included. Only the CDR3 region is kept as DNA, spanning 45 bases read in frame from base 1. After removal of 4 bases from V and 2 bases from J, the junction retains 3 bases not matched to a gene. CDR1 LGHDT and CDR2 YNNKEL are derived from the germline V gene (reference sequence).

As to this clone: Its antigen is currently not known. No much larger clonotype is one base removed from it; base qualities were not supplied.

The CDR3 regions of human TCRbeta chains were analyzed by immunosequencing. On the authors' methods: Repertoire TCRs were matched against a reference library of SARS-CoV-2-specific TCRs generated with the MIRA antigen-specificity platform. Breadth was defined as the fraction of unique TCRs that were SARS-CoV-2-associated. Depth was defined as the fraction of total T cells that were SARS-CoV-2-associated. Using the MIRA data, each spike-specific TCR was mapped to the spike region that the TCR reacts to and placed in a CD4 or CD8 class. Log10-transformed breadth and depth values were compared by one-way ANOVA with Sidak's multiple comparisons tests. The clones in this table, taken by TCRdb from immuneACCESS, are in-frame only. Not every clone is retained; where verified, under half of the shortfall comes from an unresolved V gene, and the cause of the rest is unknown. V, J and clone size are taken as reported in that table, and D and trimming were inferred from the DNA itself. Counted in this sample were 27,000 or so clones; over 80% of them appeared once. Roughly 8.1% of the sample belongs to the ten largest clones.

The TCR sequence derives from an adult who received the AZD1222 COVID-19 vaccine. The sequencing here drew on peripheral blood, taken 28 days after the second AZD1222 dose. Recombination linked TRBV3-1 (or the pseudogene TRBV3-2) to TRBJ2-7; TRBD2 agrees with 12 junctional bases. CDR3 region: CASSLRLAGAYEQYF. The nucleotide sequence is TGTGCCAGCAGCCTGCGACTAGCGGGAGCCTACGAGCAGTACTTC.